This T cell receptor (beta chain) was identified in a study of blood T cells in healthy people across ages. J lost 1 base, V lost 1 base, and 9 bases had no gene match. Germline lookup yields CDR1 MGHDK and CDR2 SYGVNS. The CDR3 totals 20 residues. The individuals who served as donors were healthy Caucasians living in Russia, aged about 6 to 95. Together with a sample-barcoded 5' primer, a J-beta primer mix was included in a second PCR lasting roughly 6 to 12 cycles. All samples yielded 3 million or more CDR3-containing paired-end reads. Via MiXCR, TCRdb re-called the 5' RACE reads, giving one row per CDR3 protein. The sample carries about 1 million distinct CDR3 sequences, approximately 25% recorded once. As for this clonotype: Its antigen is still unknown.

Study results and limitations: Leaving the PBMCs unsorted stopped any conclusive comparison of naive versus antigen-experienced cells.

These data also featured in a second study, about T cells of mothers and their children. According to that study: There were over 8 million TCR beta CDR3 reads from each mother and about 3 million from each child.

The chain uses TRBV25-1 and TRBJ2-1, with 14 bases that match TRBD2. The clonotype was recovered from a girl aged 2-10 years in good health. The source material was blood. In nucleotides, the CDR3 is TGTGCCAGCAGTGAATTTGGGACTAGCGGGAGAGCGAGTTCCTACAATGAGCAGTTCTTC. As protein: CASSEFGTSGRASSYNEQFF.